Each of the 12 T cell receptor beta chains below was sequenced from the same sample in a study of cytomegalovirus exposure and HLA in healthy donors. The PCR used 60 Vbeta and 13 Jbeta primers. Clones were sequenced by immunoSEQ multiplex PCR, and TCRdb holds only the in-frame ones, with some missing. This table holds tens of thousands of clones, about 73% found once. Sample: PBMCs. The receptors were gathered from a woman aged 40 to 50 in good health and CMV-seropositive.

The V call is TRBV7-2, the J call TRBJ2-5, with TRBD1 identical over 7 bases. The CDR3 is 16 residues long. The germline CDR1 and CDR2 sequences are SGHTA and FQGNSA. V dropped 5 bases and J dropped 3; count of bases not matched to a gene: 12. CDR3 nucleotides: TGTGCCAGCAGCCTTCGACAGGGAATTGAGAAAGAGACCCAGTACTTC. Translation: CASSLRQGIEKETQYF.

The chain carries TRBV19 and TRBJ2-3; 8 bases align to TRBD1. CDR1 and CDR2 from the germline V gene are LNHDA and SQIVND (reference sequence). V shed 3 bases and J 9 bases; nucleotides not matched to a gene: 8. The CDR3 runs to 14 residues. DNA for the CDR3: TGTGCCAGTAGTATCGGACAGGGCGCTCGGACGCAGTATTTT. The encoded protein is CASSIGQGARTQYF.

The chain uses TRBV19 and TRBJ2-5; 8 positions agree with TRBD2. V dropped 3 bases and J dropped 5; count of bases not matched to a gene: 8. Looked up from germline, CDR1 is LNHDA and CDR2 is SQIVND (reference sequence). CDR3 length: 15 residues. CDR3 sequence: CASSIRPGGEETQYF. CDR3 bases: TGTGCCAGTAGTATTCGGCCGGGGGGGGAGGAGACCCAGTACTTC. The full variable domain, completed using reference TRBV19 and TRBJ2-5, is DGGITQSPKYLFRKEGQNVTLSCEQNLNHDAMYWYRQDPGQGLRLIYYSQIVNDFQKGDIAEGYSVSREKKESFPLTVTSAQKNPTAFYLCASSIRPGGEETQYFGPGTRLLVL.

Concerning this clone itself: A read error may account for a junction end that differs from germline. J is TRBJ1-2 and V is TRBV5-1; TRBD1 matches 7 bases. The germline V gene has CDR1 SGHRS and CDR2 YFSETQ. This CDR3 is 13 amino acids long. The CDR3 DNA reads as TGCGCCAGCAGCTTGAGACAGGGAGAAGGCTACCCCTTC. It is translated as CASSLRQGEGYPF.

V and J are TRBV28 and TRBJ1-5, with D perhaps TRBD1 (5 bases). The CDR3 extends over 15 amino acids. CDR1 MDHEN and CDR2 SYDVKM come from the germline V gene. The V and J ends lost 3 bases and 1 base respectively, with 10 bases between them. CDR3 bases: TGTGCCAGCAGTTTCCTCGGGGGGAGCAATCAGCCCCAGCATTTT. Encoded protein: CASSFLGGSNQPQHF.

The V and J genes are TRBV7-2 and TRBJ2-2; 7 positions agree with TRBD2. This CDR3 is built from 16 residues. The J segment lost 3 bases and the V segment lost 2 bases, leaving 6 bases of the junction unmatched. Germline CDR1 is SGHTA and CDR2 is FQGNSA. The DNA for the CDR3 is TGTGCCAGCAGCTTAATGCTGGGGGGGTACACCGGGGAGCTGTTTTTT. It is translated as CASSLMLGGYTGELFF.

The chain combines TRBV6-1 with TRBJ1-5; 7 positions agree with TRBD1. Germline V gene lookup returns CDR1 MNHNS and CDR2 SASEGT. The CDR3 contains 14 residues. The J segment lost 4 bases and the V segment lost 4 bases, leaving 4 bases of the junction unmatched. The CDR3 sequence: CASSAGTENQPQHF. The CDR3 coding sequence is TGTGCCAGCAGTGCCGGGACAGAGAATCAGCCCCAGCATTTT.

This chain's CDR3 is CASSQGSSYEQYF. CDR3 in DNA: TGTGCCAGCAGCCAGGGGAGCTCCTACGAGCAGTACTTC. The chain recombines TRBV14 with TRBJ2-7, with a weak D call TRBD2 (5 bases). Germline lookup yields CDR1 SGHDN and CDR2 FVKESK. V was shortened by 3 bases and J by 0 bases, with 6 bases between the two germline ends. The CDR3 extends over 13 amino acids.

The chain combines TRBV27 with TRBJ2-6; a possible D gene is TRBD1 (5 bases). Trimming removed 6 bases from V and 0 bases from J, with 12 bases in between. Germline loops: CDR1 MNHEY, CDR2 SMNVEV (reference sequence). The CDR3 spans 16 residues. CDR3 sequence: CASRARVTSGANVLTF. The CDR3 DNA is TGTGCCAGCAGGGCCAGGGTCACCTCTGGGGCCAACGTCCTGACTTTC.

As to this clone: A read error may produce the germline difference seen at one junction end. The chain combines TRBV25-1 with TRBJ2-1; the match to TRBD2 covers 7 bases. Germline-derived CDR1 and CDR2 are MGHDK and SYGVNS. This CDR3 contains 16 residues. The CDR3 here is CASSRLAGERWNGQFF. The CDR3 bases are TGTGCCAGCAGTCGGCTTGCGGGAGAAAGGTGGAATGGGCAGTTCTTC.

The V call is TRBV19, the J call TRBJ2-2; 10 positions agree with TRBD1. V shed 3 bases and J 4 bases; nucleotides not matched to a gene: 2. This CDR3 is 15 amino acids long. The germline gives CDR1 LNHDA, CDR2 SQIVND (reference sequence). CDR3 amino acids: CASSIGDRGTGELFF. The CDR3 nucleotides read TGTGCCAGTAGTATCGGGGACAGGGGCACCGGGGAGCTGTTTTTT.

V is TRBV11-2 and J is TRBJ2-3; 12 nucleotides align to TRBD2. Germline V lookup: CDR1 SGHAT, CDR2 FQNNGV. V was clipped by 5 bases and J by 6 bases; unmatched bases: 9. This CDR3 has 16 amino acids. For the CDR3, the DNA is TGTGCCAGCAGCCCACAGACTAGCGGGGGTGGGGATACGCAGTATTTT. As protein: CASSPQTSGGGDTQYF.